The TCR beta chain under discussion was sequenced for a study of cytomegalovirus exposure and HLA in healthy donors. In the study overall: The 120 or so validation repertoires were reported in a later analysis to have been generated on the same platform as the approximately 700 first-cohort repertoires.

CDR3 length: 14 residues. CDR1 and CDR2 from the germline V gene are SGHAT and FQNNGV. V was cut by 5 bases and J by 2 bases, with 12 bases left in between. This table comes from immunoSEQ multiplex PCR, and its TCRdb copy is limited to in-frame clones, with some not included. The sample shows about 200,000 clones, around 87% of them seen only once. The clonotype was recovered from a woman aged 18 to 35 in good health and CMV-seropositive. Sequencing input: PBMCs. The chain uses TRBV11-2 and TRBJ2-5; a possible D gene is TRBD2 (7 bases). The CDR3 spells CASSRRGGQETQYF. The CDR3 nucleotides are TGTGCCAGCAGCCGAAGGGGGGGGCAAGAGACCCAGTACTTC.